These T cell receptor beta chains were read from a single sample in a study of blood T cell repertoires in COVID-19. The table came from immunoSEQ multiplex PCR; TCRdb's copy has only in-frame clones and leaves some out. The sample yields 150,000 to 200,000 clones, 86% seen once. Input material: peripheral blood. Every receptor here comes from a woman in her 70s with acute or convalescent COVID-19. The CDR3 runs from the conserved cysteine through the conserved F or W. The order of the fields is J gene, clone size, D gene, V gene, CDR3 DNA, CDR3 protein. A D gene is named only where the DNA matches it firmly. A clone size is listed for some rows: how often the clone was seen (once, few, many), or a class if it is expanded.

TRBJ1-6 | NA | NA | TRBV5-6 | TGTGCCAGCAGCTTTGCAACCCCGGGATCACCCCTCCACTTT | CASSFATPGSPLHF
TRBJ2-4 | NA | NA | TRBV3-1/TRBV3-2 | TGTGCCAGCAGCCGAAGAGGGGGAGACATTCAGTACTTC | CASSRRGGDIQYF
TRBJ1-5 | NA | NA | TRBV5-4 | TGTGCCAGCAGTCGAGGCCCCAATCAGCCCCAGCATTTT | CASSRGPNQPQHF
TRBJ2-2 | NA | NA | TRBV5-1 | TGCGCCAGCAGCACCGGGACACCGTTATTTGGTGGGTCCGGGGAGCTGTTTTTT | CASSTGTPLFGGSGELFF
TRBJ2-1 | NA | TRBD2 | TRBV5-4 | TGTGCCAGCAGCTTGTCTCCCGGGAGGAACGGTAATGAGCAGTTCTTC | CASSLSPGRNGNEQFF
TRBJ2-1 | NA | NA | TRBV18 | TGTGCCAGCTCACCACCTAGCGGTATATACAATGAGCAGTTCTTC | CASSPPSGIYNEQFF
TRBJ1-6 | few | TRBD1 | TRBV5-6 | TGTGCCAGCAGCTTGTTTGGACAGGGGGATTCACCCCTCCACTTT | CASSLFGQGDSPLHF
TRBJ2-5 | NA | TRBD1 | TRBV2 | TGTGCCAGCAGTGAATTGGGAAGACAGGGATCCGACGAGACCCAGTACTTC | CASSELGRQGSDETQYF
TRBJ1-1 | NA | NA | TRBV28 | TGTGCCAGCAGGCGTCCAACAGGACCGAACACTGAAGCTTTCTTT | CASRRPTGPNTEAFF
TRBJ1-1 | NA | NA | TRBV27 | TGTGCCAGCAGTTTACCCGGGACACCTGACACTGAAGCTTTCTTT | CASSLPGTPDTEAFF
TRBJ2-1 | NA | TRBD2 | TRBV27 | TGTGCCAGCACTTTCCCCGGGACTAGCGGGAGAGAGAAGGAGTTCTTC | CASTFPGTSGREKEFF